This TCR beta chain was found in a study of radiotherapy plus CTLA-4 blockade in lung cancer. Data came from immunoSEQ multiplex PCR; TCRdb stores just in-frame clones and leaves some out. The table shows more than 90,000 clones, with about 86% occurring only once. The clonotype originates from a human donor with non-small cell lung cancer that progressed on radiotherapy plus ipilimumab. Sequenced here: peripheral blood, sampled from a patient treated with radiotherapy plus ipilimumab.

CDR3 DNA: TGTGCCAGCAGCACCGGGACATTGGTTCCCGGGGAGCTGTTTTTT. It translates to CASSTGTLVPGELFF. J is TRBJ2-2 and V is TRBV2; D is possibly TRBD1 (6 bases). V was trimmed by 6 bases and J by 6 bases, leaving 17 bases between them. Per the germline V gene, CDR1 is SNHLY and CDR2 is FYNNEI. This CDR3 is built from 15 residues.